The subject of this entry is one T cell receptor beta chain. Antigen specificity is unknown. Assay: immunoSEQ multiplex PCR; the TCRdb copy retains only in-frame clones and omits some. This sample has tens of thousands of clones, with almost 85% found just once. This entry belongs to a study of T cells in narcolepsy. Study overall: Patients with NT1 or NT2 and healthy control donors were enrolled. Study-wide results and limits: Healthy controls reportedly lacked the autoreactive clonotypes serially found in patients' blood. Autoreactive HCRT-specific and TRIB2-specific clonotypes were marked in same-patient CSF-versus-blood CD4+ comparisons.

CDR1 and CDR2 from the germline V gene are SGHAT and FQNNGV. The V gene lost 5 bases and the J gene lost 1 base, with 14 bases spanning the gap. This CDR3 spans 15 amino acids. This clonotype was sampled from a human donor with narcolepsy. The chain employs TRBV11-2 and TRBJ1-1; tentative D call: TRBD1 (6 bases). The sample taken for sequencing was CD45RA- memory CD4+ T cells from PBMCs. The DNA for the CDR3 is TGTGCCAGCAGCCTACAGGGTAGGGGGAACACTGAAGCTTTCTTT. Protein: CASSLQGRGNTEAFF.